Each of the 10 T cell receptor beta chains below was sequenced from the same sample in a study of blood T cells in healthy people across ages. Then a second PCR, running about 7 to 11 cycles, was carried out with a sample-barcoded 5' primer and a J-beta primer mix. TCRdb reanalysed the 5' RACE reads using MiXCR and keeps one entry per CDR3 protein. The table lists roughly 1,000,000 distinct CDR3 sequences, around 27% of them singletons, with around 0.7% in the top ten. In addition, the sample was reused for a study of T cells of mothers and their children.

Sequencing input: blood. The receptor source for this set is a girl aged 2 to 10 in good health.

A word on this clonotype: The junction differs from germline at one of its ends, possibly a read error. The chain joins TRBV5-4 to TRBJ1-1; D not resolved. Germline V gene sequence: CDR1 SGHNT, CDR2 YYREEE (reference sequence). This CDR3 is 13 amino acids long. The CDR3 bases are TGTGCCAGCAGCTTGGTCCTCGACGCTGAAGCCTTCTTT. It is translated as CASSLVLDAEAFF. The whole variable domain, remainder taken from reference TRBV5-4 and TRBJ1-1, is ETGVTQSPTHLIKTRGQQVTLRCSSQSGHNTVSWYQQALGQGPQFIFQYYREEENGRGNFPPRFSGLQFPNYSSELNVNALELDDSALYLCASSLVLDAEAFFGQGTRLTVV.

This clonotype was recorded a few times. The gene calls are TRBV4-3 and TRBJ2-4; D unclear. Germline loops: CDR1 LGHNA, CDR2 YSLEER. The CDR3 contains 13 residues. Trimming removed 5 bases from V and 5 bases from J, with 10 bases in between. The CDR3 sequence is CASSSKLENIQYF. CDR3 nucleotides: TGCGCCAGCAGCTCCAAGTTGGAAAACATTCAGTACTTC.

This clonotype was observed a handful of times. The chain is built from TRBV29-1 and TRBJ2-3, with D possibly being TRBD1 (6 bases). The V and J ends lost 5 bases and 2 bases respectively, with 14 bases between them. The CDR3 loop spans 14 amino acids. Germline CDR1 reads SQVTM; CDR2 reads ANQGSEA. The CDR3 nucleotides are TGCAGCGTTCCCTCCAGGGGATACACAGATACGCAGTATTTT. Its translation is CSVPSRGYTDTQYF.

V gene TRBV29-1 combines with J gene TRBJ2-5, with no clear D. In germline, CDR1 is SQVTM, CDR2 ANQGSEA. Trimming removed 1 base from V and 5 bases from J, with 14 bases in between. This CDR3 is 14 amino acids long. CDR3: CSVEGRQNRETQYF. The DNA of the CDR3 is TGCAGCGTTGAAGGTAGACAAAACCGGGAGACCCAGTACTTC.

The chain joins TRBV6-2 or TRBV6-3 to TRBJ2-2; 7 bases match TRBD1. Trimming cost V 6 bases and J 0 bases; bases outside gene matches: 4. The CDR3 length is 15 residues. Germline CDR1 MNHEY, CDR2 SVGEGT. The CDR3 bases are TGTGCCAGCAGGCCCGGGACAGCGAACACCGGGGAGCTGTTTTTT. Translated: CASRPGTANTGELFF.

V is TRBV10-3 and J is TRBJ2-1; D remains unclear. The germline gives CDR1 ENHRY, CDR2 SYGVKD. The CDR3 contains 13 residues. V shed 7 bases and J shed 0 bases, with 7 bases lying between them. The CDR3 coding sequence is TGTGCCATCAAGACGAGCTCCTACAATGAGCAGTTCTTC. Translating gives CAIKTSSYNEQFF.

The table lists this clonotype with a few counts. V usage is TRBV4-3 and J usage is TRBJ2-5, with D perhaps TRBD1 or TRBD2 (6 bases each). The DNA end is a closer match to TRBJ2-7, so the J assignment may be wrong. This CDR3 is built from 18 residues. Germline CDR1 is LGHNA and CDR2 is YSLEER. The CDR3 reads CASSQEGGPDFRSYEQYF. The CDR3 DNA reads TGCGCCAGCAGCCAAGAGGGGGGCCCCGATTTTAGGTCCTACGAGCAGTACTTC.

In this sample, this clonotype turned up a few times. The J gene is TRBJ2-5, the V gene TRBV20-1; 9 bases line up with TRBD2. Germline lookup yields CDR1 DFQATT and CDR2 SNEGSKA (reference sequence). The CDR3 runs to 14 residues. The V segment lost 0 bases and the J segment 5 bases; nucleotides outside the gene matches: 4. The CDR3 nucleotides read TGCAGTGCTAGAGAGCGGGGGGGCGTGGAGACCCAGTACTTC. Its translation is CSARERGGVETQYF.

The chain recombines TRBV19 with TRBJ1-3; 7 bases map to TRBD1. There are 15 residues in the CDR3. Germline assignment: CDR1 LNHDA and CDR2 SQIVND (reference sequence). Trimming removed 3 bases from V and 0 bases from J; junction bases left unmatched: 2. DNA for the CDR3: TGTGCCAGTAGTATCGGGACAGCCTCTGGAAACACCATATATTTT. This gives the protein CASSIGTASGNTIYF. The full variable domain, rest sourced from reference TRBV19 and TRBJ1-3, is DGGITQSPKYLFRKEGQNVTLSCEQNLNHDAMYWYRQDPGQGLRLIYYSQIVNDFQKGDIAEGYSVSREKKESFPLTVTSAQKNPTAFYLCASSIGTASGNTIYFGEGSWLTVV.

The V and J genes are TRBV7-2 and TRBJ2-7, with D unclear. Looked up from germline, CDR1 is SGHTA and CDR2 is FQGNSA. Trimming left V 2 bases short and J 5 bases short, with 16 bases between. The CDR3 length is 15 residues. The CDR3 region is CASSLSGKGYDEQYF. CDR3 bases: TGTGCCAGCAGCTTATCGGGTAAGGGCTACGACGAGCAGTACTTC.